Each of the 5 T cell receptor beta chains below was sequenced from the same sample in a study of post-analysis software for immune sequencing data. The study's findings and limits: Patients used several TRBV segments, including TRBV5-6, TRBV5-1 and TRBV20-1, more often than controls.

Their antigens remain unidentified. Carried by the TCR beta cDNA libraries were unique molecular identifiers. Each CDR3 protein is one row after TCRdb ran MiXCR on the PCR reads. This table has 650,000 to 850,000 distinct CDR3 sequences, roughly 46% appearing once. The sample taken for sequencing was blood. The receptors derive from a girl aged 5 to 17 with multiple sclerosis.

V and J are TRBV3-1 and TRBJ2-5, with 7 bases lining up with TRBD1. The CDR3 covers 13 residues. Germline V gene data show CDR1 as LGHDT and CDR2 as YNNKEL (reference sequence). V lost 4 bases and J lost 11; bases outside the gene matches: 10. The CDR3 DNA is TGTGCCAGCAGCCCCTTAGGACAGGCTGAGCAGTACTTC. It is translated as CASSPLGQAEQYF.

This clonotype showed up just once. This sequence joins TRBV4-3 and TRBJ2-1; 8 bases map to TRBD2. This CDR3 is built from 14 residues. Germline loops: CDR1 LGHNA, CDR2 YSLEER. V gave up 2 bases and J gave up 10 bases; unmatched junction bases: 7. The DNA for the CDR3 is TGCGCCAGCAGCCAACAAGCGGGAGTCCGGGAGCAGTTCTTC. It specifies CASSQQAGVREQFF.

The chain links TRBV30 to TRBJ2-7, with a weak D call TRBD1 (6 bases). Germline V gene data show CDR1 as GTSNPN and CDR2 as SVGIG (reference sequence). This CDR3 contains 13 residues. V was shortened by 0 bases and J by 2 bases, with 8 bases between the two germline ends. In DNA form, the CDR3 reads TGTGCCTGGAGTGTAGGGGGAGCCTACGAGCAGTACTTC. Its protein is CAWSVGGAYEQYF. The complete variable domain, with remaining parts taken from reference TRBV30 and TRBJ2-7, reads SQTIHQWPATLVQPVGSPLSLECTVEGTSNPNLYWYRQAAGRGLQLLFYSVGIGQISSEVPQNLSASRPQDRQFILSSKKLLLSDSGFYLCAWSVGGAYEQYFGPGTRLTVT.

This sequence joins TRBV6-2 or TRBV6-3 and TRBJ2-5; D perhaps matches TRBD2 (6 bases). The CDR3 contains 15 residues. Germline-derived CDR1 and CDR2 are MNHEY and SVGEGT. The germline V and J ends were trimmed by 2 bases and 4 bases, with 14 bases remaining between them. The CDR3 DNA is TGTGCCAGCAGTTACCAGGACTACGCCGGAGAGACCCAGTACTTC. It encodes CASSYQDYAGETQYF.

This sequence joins TRBV20-1 and TRBJ2-1; no definite D call. Looked up from germline, CDR1 is DFQATT and CDR2 is SNEGSKA (reference sequence). Trimming took 6 bases from V and 3 from J, leaving 15 bases between them. This CDR3 is 14 amino acids long. CDR3 in DNA: TGCAGTGCCCAGTCTGCCGCCGACTACAATGAGCAGTTCTTC. Translating it yields CSAQSAADYNEQFF.